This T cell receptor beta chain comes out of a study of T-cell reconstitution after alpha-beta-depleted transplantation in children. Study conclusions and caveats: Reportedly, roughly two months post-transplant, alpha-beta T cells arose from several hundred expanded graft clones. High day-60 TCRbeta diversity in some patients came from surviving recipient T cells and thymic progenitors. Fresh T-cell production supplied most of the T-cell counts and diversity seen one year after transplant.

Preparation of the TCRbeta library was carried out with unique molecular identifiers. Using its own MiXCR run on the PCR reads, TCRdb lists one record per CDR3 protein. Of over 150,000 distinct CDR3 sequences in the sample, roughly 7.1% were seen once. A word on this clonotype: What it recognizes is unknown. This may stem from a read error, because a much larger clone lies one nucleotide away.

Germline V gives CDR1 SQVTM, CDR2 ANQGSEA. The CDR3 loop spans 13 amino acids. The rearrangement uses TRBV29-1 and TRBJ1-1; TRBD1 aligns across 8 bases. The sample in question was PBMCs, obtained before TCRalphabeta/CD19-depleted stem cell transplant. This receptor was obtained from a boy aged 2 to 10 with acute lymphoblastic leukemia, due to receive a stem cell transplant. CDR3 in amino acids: CSAWDRLNPEAFF. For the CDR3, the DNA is TGCAGCGCCTGGGACAGGCTGAACCCTGAAGCTTTCTTT.